This is a list of T cell receptor beta chains from one sample in a study of cytomegalovirus exposure and HLA in healthy donors. Sequencing used immunoSEQ multiplex PCR; TCRdb keeps in-frame clones, though not all of them. Among some 200,000 clones, 85% to 90% were seen once, and the ten largest hold about 1%. Sequenced sample: PBMCs. These receptors all stem from a woman in her late teens or twenties in good health and CMV-seronegative. The CDR3 runs from the conserved cysteine through the conserved F or W. The order of the fields is D gene, clone size, J gene, V gene, CDR3 protein, CDR3 DNA. D genes are given only for firm matches. Clone size, where shown, is once, few, many, or a class for clones that have expanded.

>-|-|TRBJ2-6|TRBV5-4
CASSLPGFPGANVLTF
TGTGCCAGCAGCTTACCAGGGTTCCCTGGGGCCAACGTCCTGACTTTC
>-|-|TRBJ1-3|TRBV7-2
CASSARTRGYRNTIYF
TGTGCCAGCAGTGCCCGGACCCGGGGGTATAGAAACACCATATATTTT
>-|-|TRBJ2-7|TRBV5-4
CASSLVGASGYEQYF
TGTGCCAGCAGCTTAGTAGGGGCCAGTGGCTACGAGCAGTACTTC
>-|-|TRBJ2-3|TRBV6-1
CASDFSLESTDTQYF
TGTGCCAGCGACTTCTCTCTGGAGAGCACAGATACGCAGTATTTT
>TRBD2|-|TRBJ2-3|TRBV10-1
CASSEFPLAGGPDTQYF
TGCGCCAGCAGTGAGTTTCCACTAGCGGGAGGGCCGGATACGCAGTATTTT
>-|few|TRBJ1-1|TRBV10-1
CASRQGNGPEAFF
TGCGCCAGCAGGCAGGGTAATGGACCTGAAGCTTTCTTT
>TRBD2|-|TRBJ2-1|TRBV10-3
CATLGTSADNEQFF
TGTGCCACCCTAGGGACTAGCGCTGACAATGAGCAGTTCTTC
>-|-|TRBJ2-1|TRBV4-1
CASQGGGGNEQFF
TGCGCCAGCCAGGGAGGGGGGGGCAATGAGCAGTTCTTC
>-|-|TRBJ1-2|TRBV7-9
CASSPPGRGYYGYTF
TGTGCCAGCAGCCCTCCGGGCAGGGGCTACTATGGCTACACCTTC
>-|-|TRBJ1-5|TRBV29-1
CSVRAHPGQPQHF
TGCAGCGTCCGGGCCCACCCGGGGCAGCCCCAGCATTTT
>-|once|TRBJ1-4|TRBV4-2
CASSPTRATVEKLFF
TGTGCCAGCAGCCCGACCCGCGCGACAGTTGAAAAACTGTTTTTT
>TRBD1|-|TRBJ1-2|TRBV5-6
CASSLGSQGANGYTF
TGTGCCAGCAGCTTGGGTAGTCAGGGGGCAAATGGCTACACCTTC
>TRBD1|-|TRBJ1-4|TRBV4-1
CASSLRQGSEKLFF
TGCGCCAGCAGCCTTCGACAGGGGAGCGAAAAACTGTTTTTT
>TRBD2|few|TRBJ2-3|TRBV30
CAWTTSGSGDTQYF
TGTGCCTGGACCACAAGCGGGAGTGGAGATACGCAGTATTTT
>-|-|TRBJ1-2|TRBV6-1
CASSENRVGYTF
TGTGCCAGCAGTGAGAACAGGGTTGGCTACACCTTC
>TRBD2|-|TRBJ2-3|TRBV4-2
CASSHPSGGLEDTQYF
TGTGCCAGCAGCCACCCTAGCGGGGGGCTTGAAGATACGCAGTATTTT
>TRBD1|-|TRBJ2-5|TRBV9
CASSARTGRQETQYF
TGTGCCAGCAGCGCCCGGACAGGGAGGCAAGAGACCCAGTACTTC
>-|-|TRBJ2-7|TRBV5-1
CASRAGVNEQYF
TGCGCCAGCAGAGCAGGGGTTAACGAGCAGTACTTC
>-|once|TRBJ1-1|TRBV19
CASSIPTGGGTEAFF
TGTGCCAGTAGTATACCTACGGGGGGAGGAACTGAAGCTTTCTTT
>TRBD1|-|TRBJ2-7|TRBV18
CASSPGQGISYEQYF
TGTGCCAGCTCACCAGGACAGGGGATCTCCTACGAGCAGTACTTC
>TRBD1|-|TRBJ2-5|TRBV6-6
CASSYRATGGETQYF
TGTGCCAGCAGTTACAGGGCGACAGGGGGAGAGACCCAGTACTTC
>TRBD2|-|TRBJ2-4|TRBV11-2
CASSRPPGRGNIQYF
TGTGCCAGCAGCCGACCCCCAGGGAGGGGAAACATTCAGTACTTC
>TRBD1|-|TRBJ1-2|TRBV6-5
CASSYSTSGQGYGYTF
TGTGCCAGCAGTTACTCGACCTCGGGACAGGGCTATGGCTACACCTTC
>-|-|TRBJ2-3|TRBV5-4
CASTLEVGTDTQYF
TGTGCCAGCACCCTTGAGGTCGGGACAGATACGCAGTATTTT
>TRBD2|-|TRBJ2-7|TRBV6-5
CASSYSLAGGSYEQYF
TGTGCCAGCAGTTACTCACTAGCGGGAGGGTCCTACGAGCAGTACTTC
>-|-|TRBJ2-3|TRBV7-8
CASSLGSGYTQYF
TGTGCCAGCAGCTTAGGTAGTGGTTATACGCAGTATTTT
>-|few|TRBJ1-1|TRBV9
CASSRGFQAGENTEAFF
TGTGCCAGCAGCCGGGGATTTCAGGCAGGTGAAAACACTGAAGCTTTCTTT
>-|-|TRBJ2-6|TRBV4-1
CASSPRRPDPSGANVLTF
TGCGCCAGCAGCCCTAGACGACCAGATCCGTCTGGGGCCAACGTCCTGACTTTC
>-|-|TRBJ2-5|TRBV19
CASSISSQSQETQYF
TGTGCCAGTAGTATATCGTCCCAGTCCCAAGAGACCCAGTACTTC
>-|-|TRBJ2-7|TRBV6-5
CASSYTREATSEQYF
TGTGCCAGCAGTTACACCCGGGAAGCTACCAGCGAGCAGTACTTC
>TRBD2|-|TRBJ2-7|TRBV7-8
CASSLVSGLAGGPSYEQYF
TGTGCCAGCAGCTTAGTGTCGGGACTAGCGGGAGGGCCCTCCTACGAGCAGTACTTC
>TRBD2|-|TRBJ2-7|TRBV15
CATRGLAEEVQYF
TGTGCCACCAGGGGGCTAGCGGAGGAGGTGCAGTACTTC
>-|-|TRBJ2-3|TRBV29-1
CSVAAGPDTQYF
TGCAGCGTTGCGGCAGGGCCAGATACGCAGTATTTT
>-|-|TRBJ1-2|TRBV4-3
CASSQLPGTNYGYTF
TGCGCCAGCAGCCAACTCCCAGGAACTAACTATGGCTACACCTTC
>-|-|TRBJ1-2|TRBV15
CATTGLEGPDLCGYTF
TGTGCCACCACCGGCTTGGAGGGGCCTGATCTCTGTGGCTACACCTTC
>-|-|TRBJ1-2|TRBV18
CASSPSRENYGYTF
TGTGCCAGCTCACCATCCAGGGAAAACTATGGCTACACCTTC
>TRBD1|-|TRBJ1-2|TRBV11-1
CASSLAPNRGREAGYTF
TGTGCCAGCAGCTTAGCGCCGAACAGGGGGCGCGAGGCTGGCTACACCTTC
>TRBD1|-|TRBJ2-5|TRBV5-4
CASIIQGYQETQYF
TGTGCCAGCATAATACAGGGGTACCAAGAGACCCAGTACTTC
>TRBD1|-|TRBJ2-5|TRBV30
CAWSGGQWGRGTQYF
TGTGCCTGGAGTGGGGGACAGTGGGGAAGGGGGACCCAGTACTTC
>TRBD1|-|TRBJ2-7|TRBV5-1
CASSFGDRGYEQYF
TGCGCCAGCAGCTTTGGCGACAGGGGCTACGAGCAGTACTTC
>TRBD1|once|TRBJ2-7|TRBV5-1
CASSLVDRGKYEQYF
TGCGCCAGCAGCTTGGTGGACAGGGGGAAATACGAGCAGTACTTC
>-|once|TRBJ2-3|TRBV4-1
CASRLLGKETDTQYF
TGCGCCAGCAGGCTACTAGGGAAGGAAACAGATACGCAGTATTTT
>-|once|TRBJ1-4|TRBV27
CASSSIANNEKLFF
TGTGCCAGCAGTTCCATTGCTAATAACGAAAAACTGTTTTTT
>-|-|TRBJ2-2|TRBV21-1
CAGSGRRTSRLNTGELFF
TGTGCCGGCAGCGGCCGTCGGACATCTCGCCTGAACACCGGGGAGCTGTTTTTT
>-|-|TRBJ1-5|TRBV4-1
CASSPAGPRRNQPQHF
TGCGCCAGCAGCCCGGCGGGACCGAGACGCAATCAGCCCCAGCATTTT
>TRBD2|-|TRBJ2-2|TRBV27
CASSRLAGGPGELFF
TGTGCCAGCAGTCGACTAGCGGGGGGCCCCGGGGAGCTGTTTTTT